This TCR beta chain is drawn from a study of immune characterization of retroperitoneal liposarcoma. TCRdb itself ran the PCR reads through MiXCR, one entry per CDR3 protein. The profile covers 1,500 to 2,500 distinct CDR3 sequences, with less than 30% appearing a single time and more than 15% taken by the ten largest. There are 15 residues in the CDR3. Per germline, CDR1 MNHNS and CDR2 SASEGT. V was clipped by 0 bases and J by 10 bases, with 16 bases between them. The clonotype comes from a female donor with retroperitoneal liposarcoma. The sequenced material came from tumor tissue. The chain has TRBV6-1 and TRBJ2-1; weak D call: TRBD1 (5 bases). This CDR3 reads CASSEALTGPYEQFF. DNA for the CDR3: TGTGCCAGCAGTGAAGCGCTCACAGGTCCCTACGAGCAGTTCTTC.